This entry lists 24 T cell receptor beta chains sequenced from one sample in a study of neurological immune-mediated disorders. TCRdb reprocessed the 5' RACE reads with MiXCR, giving one entry per CDR3 protein. Here the sample spans approximately 100,000 distinct CDR3 sequences, roughly 3.5% being singletons. What was sequenced was PBMCs. Every receptor here comes from a woman under 30 with multiple sclerosis.

This clonotype was counted ten times or more. V is TRBV28 and J is TRBJ1-1; tentative D call: TRBD1 (6 bases). The V end lost 6 bases, the J end lost 2 bases, and 19 bases lay between the germline ends. Germline loops: CDR1 MDHEN, CDR2 SYDVKM. The CDR3 has 16 amino acids. CDR3 sequence: CASSIMQGQVNTEAFF. DNA of the CDR3: TGTGCCAGCAGCATTATGCAGGGGCAAGTTAACACTGAAGCTTTCTTT.

This clonotype was counted many times. This chain uses TRBV7-6 with TRBJ2-7, with TRBD1 as a possible D gene (6 bases). Trimming left V 0 bases short and J 7 bases short, with 13 bases between. There are 14 residues in the CDR3. The germline gives CDR1 SGHVS, CDR2 FNYEAQ. This CDR3 reads CASSLAAGDGEQYF. The CDR3, as DNA: TGTGCCAGCAGCTTAGCGGCAGGGGACGGGGAGCAGTACTTC.

This clonotype was observed a single time. A much larger clone lies a single base off, so this may be a read error. The V gene is TRBV11-2, the J gene TRBJ1-5; 8 bases agree with TRBD1. Germline CDR1 SGHAT, CDR2 FQNNGV. CDR3 size: 16 residues. The junction had 11 bases not matched to a gene; V was cut back by 4 bases and J by 6 bases. CDR3 loop: CASSSKQGARGQPQHF. The CDR3 region has the DNA TGTGCCAGCAGCTCGAAGCAGGGGGCTCGTGGTCAGCCCCAGCATTTT.

This clonotype has more than one count but fewer than ten. The gene calls are TRBV6-5 and TRBJ2-5; D is possibly TRBD1 or TRBD2 (5 bases each). The CDR3 contains 12 residues. Germline V CDR1 and CDR2: MNHEY, SVGAGI. With 10 bases removed from V and 7 bases from J, the gap between germline ends came to 16 bases. Written as DNA, the CDR3 is TGTGCCACTTCCCGGGGCTCTGGGACCCAGTACTTC. Its translation: CATSRGSGTQYF.

This clonotype has a count of ten or more. The V and J genes are TRBV6-6 and TRBJ2-3, with TRBD1 identical over 11 bases. The CDR3 length is 16 residues. The germline V gene has CDR1 MNHNY and CDR2 SVGAGI (reference sequence). V shed 5 bases, J shed 2 bases, and the junction held 6 bases outside the gene matches. The CDR3 reads CASSDRTGGFTDTQYF. The CDR3 nucleotides are TGTGCCAGCAGTGATCGGACAGGGGGCTTCACAGATACGCAGTATTTT.

This clonotype has at least ten counts. The chain combines TRBV20-1 with TRBJ1-4; no definite D call. The V end lost 0 bases, the J end lost 4 bases, and 9 bases lay between the germline ends. Looked up from germline, CDR1 is DFQATT and CDR2 is SNEGSKA (reference sequence). This CDR3 spans 14 amino acids. CDR3 coding DNA: TGCAGTGCTAGAGATCCTGTACTTAATGAAAAACTGTTTTTT. Translating gives CSARDPVLNEKLFF.

The sample holds many counts of this clonotype. The CDR3 DNA sequence: TGTGCCAGCAGCACCGTGGGACGACGCTCCTACAATGAGCAGTTCTTC. Translation: CASSTVGRRSYNEQFF. V is TRBV7-2 and J is TRBJ2-1; D possibly matches TRBD1 or TRBD2 (5 bases each). Germline V gives CDR1 SGHTA, CDR2 FQGNSA. The CDR3 contains 16 residues. With 5 bases removed from V and 0 bases from J, the gap between germline ends came to 14 bases. Combining the CDR3 with reference TRBV7-2 and TRBJ2-1 gives the whole variable domain GAGVSQSPSNKVTEKGKDVELRCDPISGHTALYWYRQSLGQGLEFLIYFQGNSAPDKSGLPSDRFSAERTGGSVSTLTIQRTQQEDSAVYLCASSTVGRRSYNEQFFGPGTRLTVL.

This clonotype has a count of ten or more. The J gene is TRBJ2-7, the V gene TRBV3-1; 9 bases fit TRBD1. The CDR3 covers 16 residues. V gave up 0 bases and J gave up 4 bases; unmatched junction bases: 7. The V gene's germline CDR1 is LGHDT and CDR2 YNNKEL (reference sequence). The CDR3 coding sequence is TGTGCCAGCAGCCAAGAAGTCGGGACAGGGTGGTACGAGCAGTACTTC. Translated, it gives CASSQEVGTGWYEQYF.

In its sample, this clonotype was seen many times. V is TRBV11-2 and J is TRBJ2-7; the match to TRBD2 covers 14 bases. The germline V gene has CDR1 SGHAT and CDR2 FQNNGV. The length of the CDR3 is 20 residues. Losses at the gene ends were 5 bases for V and 3 bases for J; bases not matched to a gene: 18. DNA for the CDR3: TGTGCCAGCAGCCACACGCGACTAGCGGGGGGGCGCCGTCGGGGCTACGAGCAGTACTTC. Residues: CASSHTRLAGGRRRGYEQYF.

This clonotype was recorded many times. The chain couples TRBV11-2 to TRBJ1-1, with a possible D match to TRBD1 (5 bases). The CDR3 has 14 amino acids. V gave up 3 bases and J gave up 1 base, with 9 bases separating them. CDR1 SGHAT and CDR2 FQNNGV come from the germline V gene. The DNA for the CDR3 is TGTGCCAGCAGCTTCGCTCAGGGGAACACTGAAGCTTTCTTT. Residues: CASSFAQGNTEAFF. The variable domain in full, completed from reference TRBV11-2 and TRBJ1-1, reads EAGVAQSPRYKIIEKRQSVAFWCNPISGHATLYWYQQILGQGPKLLIQFQNNGVVDDSQLPKDRFSAERLKGVDSTLKIQPAKLEDSAVYLCASSFAQGNTEAFFGQGTRLTVV.

The table lists this clonotype with many counts. V usage is TRBV20-1 and J usage is TRBJ2-7, with unresolved D. From germline, CDR1 is DFQATT and CDR2 SNEGSKA (reference sequence). This CDR3 has 12 amino acids. Trimming stripped 3 bases from V and 4 bases from J, with 10 bases between. CDR3 DNA: TGCAGTGCTAGTTTGGTGACGTACGAGCAGTACTTC. Amino acid sequence: CSASLVTYEQYF.

This clonotype was seen many times. The gene calls are TRBV5-1 and TRBJ2-6, with 9 bases lining up with TRBD1. The CDR3 contains 17 residues. V gave up 4 bases and J gave up 4 bases; unmatched junction bases: 9. Germline V gene lookup returns CDR1 SGHRS and CDR2 YFSETQ. CDR3 nucleotides: TGCGCCAGCAGCCCCTCGGACAGGGGACTGGGGGCCAACGTCCTGACTTTC. The encoded protein is CASSPSDRGLGANVLTF.

This clonotype was observed many times. The rearrangement uses TRBV9 and TRBJ2-3; 9 bases agree with TRBD2. The CDR3 spans 16 residues. Germline V gene sequence: CDR1 SGDLS, CDR2 YYNGEE. V dropped 0 bases and J dropped 2; count of bases not matched to a gene: 4. In DNA, the CDR3 is TGTGCCAGCAGCGTAGGGGCGGGAGGGTACACAGATACGCAGTATTTT. It is translated as CASSVGAGGYTDTQYF.

The sample holds many counts of this clonotype. The genes are TRBV5-6 and TRBJ2-7; D gene uncertain. V lost 1 base and J lost 6, with 17 bases in between. The CDR3 spans 15 residues. Germline V gene lookup returns CDR1 SGHDT and CDR2 YYEEEE. The CDR3 is CASSLYGIVFGEQYF. The CDR3 DNA follows: TGTGCCAGCAGCTTGTATGGGATAGTCTTCGGCGAGCAGTACTTC.

This clonotype was detected ten times or more. V is TRBV5-6 and J is TRBJ2-6; the D is unclear. Germline CDR1 is SGHDT and CDR2 is YYEEEE. The CDR3 extends over 17 amino acids. Trimming shortened V by 0 bases and J by 2 bases, and 12 bases separated the two germline ends. DNA of the CDR3: TGTGCCAGCAGCTTGGGGGCAGGTGATACTGGGGCCAACGTCCTGACTTTC. The encoded protein is CASSLGAGDTGANVLTF.

This clonotype was seen many times. V is TRBV5-6 and J is TRBJ2-1; TRBD1 might be the D (6 bases). This CDR3 is 13 amino acids long. V lost 5 bases to trimming and J lost 6 bases, with 12 bases between them. Germline V gives CDR1 SGHDT, CDR2 YYEEEE. CDR3 sequence reads: CASRQTGSNEQFF. The CDR3 nucleotides are TGTGCCAGCAGACAAACAGGGAGCAATGAGCAGTTCTTC.

This clonotype was observed many times. The chain links TRBV12-3 or TRBV12-4 to TRBJ2-7; D might be TRBD2 (6 bases). The V and J ends lost 3 bases and 7 bases respectively, with 13 bases between them. This CDR3 is 13 amino acids long. CDR3 DNA: TGTGCCAGCAGTTTTTCGCAGCGGGCAGAGCAGTACTTC. Protein: CASSFSQRAEQYF.

The V gene is TRBV7-9, the J gene TRBJ2-7, with 7 nucleotides matching TRBD1. The CDR3 totals 16 residues. Germline V gene data show CDR1 as SEHNR and CDR2 as FQNEAQ (reference sequence). V gave up 5 bases and J gave up 2 bases; unmatched junction bases: 12. DNA for the CDR3: TGTGCCAGCAGCGAAACGACAGGGTATGTCACCTACGAGCAGTACTTC. Protein product: CASSETTGYVTYEQYF.

Ten or more counts support this clonotype. The chain recombines TRBV5-1 with TRBJ1-1, with TRBD1 as a possible D gene (6 bases). The germline V gene encodes CDR1 SGHRS and CDR2 YFSETQ. The CDR3 sequence is 15 residues long. Trimming left V 5 bases short and J 4 bases short, with 18 bases between. In DNA form, the CDR3 reads TGCGCCAGCAGTGCTCTGCAGGGGCCTTTCACTGAAGCTTTCTTT. Translating gives CASSALQGPFTEAFF. The variable domain in full, with the rest retrieved from reference TRBV5-1 and TRBJ1-1, is KAGVTQTPRYLIKTRGQQVTLSCSPISGHRSVSWYQQTPGQGLQFLFEYFSETQRNKGNFPGRFSGRQFSNSRSEMNVSTLELGDSALYLCASSALQGPFTEAFFGQGTRLTVV.

V usage is TRBV20-1 and J usage is TRBJ2-1, with 14 bases matching TRBD2. The CDR3 loop spans 14 amino acids. In germline, CDR1 is DFQATT, CDR2 SNEGSKA (reference sequence). Trimming removed 5 bases from V and 6 bases from J; junction bases left unmatched: 3. CDR3 nucleotide sequence: TGCAGTGCTGCCGGGACTAGCGGGAGCAATGAGCAGTTCTTC. Its protein is CSAAGTSGSNEQFF.

This clonotype was observed many times. The rearrangement uses TRBV20-1 and TRBJ1-1; TRBD1 aligns across 7 bases. Germline V gene sequence: CDR1 DFQATT, CDR2 SNEGSKA (reference sequence). The CDR3 totals 12 residues. V shed 5 bases, J shed 7 bases, and the junction held 7 bases outside the gene matches. CDR3 in amino acids: CSAPDREDEAFF. The DNA of the CDR3 is TGCAGTGCTCCCGACAGGGAGGATGAAGCTTTCTTT.

This clonotype was observed at least ten times. This rearrangement joins TRBV20-1 to TRBJ1-2, with TRBD1 as a possible D gene (5 bases). The V end lost 6 bases, the J end lost 0 bases, and 11 bases lay between the germline ends. Germline CDR1 reads DFQATT; CDR2 reads SNEGSKA (reference sequence). The CDR3 has 13 residues. The CDR3 region is CSAGTGANYGYTF. As DNA, the CDR3 is TGCAGTGCGGGGACCGGAGCTAACTATGGCTACACCTTC.

This clonotype was seen at least ten times. This CDR3 reads CASSSSGLRADTQYF. The CDR3 DNA sequence: TGTGCCAGCAGCTCCAGCGGGTTGCGGGCAGATACGCAGTATTTT. The V and J genes are TRBV7-3 and TRBJ2-3; perhaps TRBD2 as D (6 bases). The CDR3 is made up of 15 amino acids. Germline CDR1 is SGHTA and CDR2 is FQGTGA. Between the trimmed V and J ends, which lost 4 bases and 4 bases, there was a span of 15 bases.

This clonotype was seen repeatedly, ten times or more. This sequence joins TRBV20-1 and TRBJ2-7; D is perhaps TRBD1 or TRBD2 (6 bases each). This CDR3 spans 16 amino acids. Germline lookup yields CDR1 DFQATT and CDR2 SNEGSKA (reference sequence). V lost 0 bases, J lost 0 bases, and 15 bases lay in between. The CDR3 here is CSARDGTWGASYEQYF. CDR3 sequence (DNA): TGCAGTGCTAGAGATGGGACGTGGGGGGCCTCCTACGAGCAGTACTTC.